This TCR beta chain was documented in a study of identifying expanded T cells in peripheral blood. Generated by immunoSEQ multiplex PCR, the TCRdb table keeps only in-frame clones and is missing some. The table lists about 76,000 clones, 84% of them singletons, with more than 15% in the top ten. Trimming took 1 base from V and 3 from J; bases not matched to a gene: 7. The CDR3 is 16 amino acids. Study results and limitations: About 1.3 clones differed between technical replicates, versus about 17 and 20 over time.

Only a few counts were recorded for this clone. As yet, its antigen is unknown. This chain connects TRBV5-3 to TRBJ2-1, with 7 bases that match TRBD2. TRBV5-3 falls under the ORF class, with uncertain function. The origin of this receptor is a person aged 18 to 69 in good health. The sample was blood. The CDR3 DNA follows: TGTGCCAGAAGCTTGATCCGGGACTATATCTACAATGAGCAGTTCTTC. Its translation: CARSLIRDYIYNEQFF.